A single sample gave rise to the 22 T cell receptor beta chains below, sequenced in a study of blood T cell repertoires in COVID-19. The table came from immunoSEQ multiplex PCR; TCRdb's copy has only in-frame clones and leaves some out. Altogether around 320,000 clones are present, 85% being singletons, with the ten largest covering 7.2%. Sequenced material: peripheral blood. The source of these receptors is a human donor in a cohort sampled during active COVID-19.

The chain links TRBV18 to TRBJ2-1; 13 nucleotides align to TRBD2. Germline values: CDR1 KGHSH, CDR2 LQKENI. Trimming removed 6 bases from V and 10 bases from J; junction bases left unmatched: 9. CDR3 length: 15 residues. In nucleotides, the CDR3 is TGTGCCAGCTCTACGGGACTAGCGGGGCTTGGGGAGCAGTTCTTC. Its translation: CASSTGLAGLGEQFF.

The chain links TRBV7-8 to TRBJ1-5; D is ambiguous. The V gene lost 1 base and the J gene lost 2 bases, with 12 bases spanning the gap. The CDR3 sequence is 16 residues long. CDR1 is SGHVS and CDR2 is FQNEAQ in the germline V gene. The CDR3 sequence is CASSLEARTRNQPQHF. In nucleotides, the CDR3 is TGTGCCAGCAGCTTAGAAGCTCGCACGCGCAATCAGCCCCAGCATTTT.

The chain has TRBV9 and TRBJ1-1, with D perhaps TRBD1 (5 bases). This CDR3 is built from 14 residues. V was trimmed by 0 bases and J by 6 bases, leaving 12 bases between them. Per the germline V gene, CDR1 is SGDLS and CDR2 is YYNGEE. The CDR3 loop reads CASSVEHRGAEAFF. In DNA form, the CDR3 reads TGTGCCAGCAGCGTAGAGCATCGGGGGGCTGAAGCTTTCTTT. The full variable domain, its missing parts supplied by reference TRBV9 and TRBJ1-1, is DSGVTQTPKHLITATGQRVTLRCSPRSGDLSVYWYQQSLDQGLQFLIQYYNGEERAKGNILERFSAQQFPDLHSELNLSSLELGDSALYFCASSVEHRGAEAFFGQGTRLTVV.

V usage is TRBV28 and J usage is TRBJ1-1; 7 bases are shared with TRBD1. The V gene's germline CDR1 is MDHEN and CDR2 SYDVKM. The CDR3 runs to 12 residues. V shed 2 bases, J shed 6 bases, and the junction held 0 bases outside the gene matches. The CDR3 region has the DNA TGTGCCAGCAGTTTACAGGGGGCTGAAGCTTTCTTT. This codes for CASSLQGAEAFF. Full variable domain (outside the CDR3, taken from reference TRBV28 and TRBJ1-1): DVKVTQSSRYLVKRTGEKVFLECVQDMDHENMFWYRQDPGLGLRLIYFSYDVKMKEKGDIPEGYSVSREKKERFSLILESASTNQTSMYLCASSLQGAEAFFGQGTRLTVV.

This clone was detected only a few times. The J gene is TRBJ1-6, the V gene TRBV6-5; 10 bases map to TRBD1. This CDR3 comprises 14 residues. Germline-derived CDR1 and CDR2 are MNHEY and SVGAGI. Losses at the gene ends were 6 bases for V and 7 bases for J; bases not matched to a gene: 3. The CDR3 bases are TGTGCCAGCAGGGGGACAGGGGAGAATTCACCCCTCCACTTT. Amino acid sequence: CASRGTGENSPLHF.

As concerns this clone: The sample holds other DNA sequences that translate to the same CDR3. This rearrangement joins TRBV29-1 to TRBJ1-4, with TRBD1 identical over 9 bases. The V gene end was trimmed by 3 bases and the J gene end by 8 bases; junction bases not matched to a gene: 1. The CDR3 totals 12 residues. CDR1 SQVTM and CDR2 ANQGSEA come from the germline V gene. CDR3: CSVEGQGEKLFF. CDR3 bases: TGCAGCGTTGAGGGACAGGGCGAAAAACTGTTTTTT.

The genes are TRBV7-6 and TRBJ2-3; 10 nucleotides align to TRBD2. Per the germline V gene, CDR1 is SGHVS and CDR2 is FNYEAQ. The V gene end was trimmed by 4 bases and the J gene end by 6 bases; junction bases not matched to a gene: 13. This CDR3 has 17 residues. CDR3 sequence: CASSSKDDSGGRDTQYF. In DNA form, the CDR3 reads TGTGCCAGCAGCTCCAAGGATGATAGCGGGGGGCGGGATACGCAGTATTTT.

The chain couples TRBV5-1 to TRBJ2-2; TRBD1 aligns across 8 bases. CDR1 is SGHRS and CDR2 is YFSETQ in the germline V gene. J lost 0 bases, V lost 4 bases, and 8 bases had no gene match. This CDR3 is built from 17 residues. CDR3 in amino acids: CASSQIQGAANTGELFF. CDR3 DNA: TGCGCCAGCAGCCAGATCCAGGGGGCAGCGAACACCGGGGAGCTGTTTTTT.

The chain couples TRBV7-9 to TRBJ2-1; TRBD1 matches 7 bases. After removal of 6 bases from V and 9 bases from J, the junction contained 17 bases not matched to a gene. In germline, CDR1 is SEHNR, CDR2 FQNEAQ (reference sequence). The CDR3 covers 16 residues. CDR3 amino acids: CASRTDRSGGRPEQFF. Written as DNA, the CDR3 is TGTGCCAGCAGGACGGACAGGTCCGGAGGTCGGCCTGAGCAGTTCTTC.

The gene calls are TRBV15 and TRBJ2-7; D is undetermined. The CDR3 contains 13 residues. The V end lost 0 bases, the J end lost 3 bases, and 6 bases lay between the germline ends. The germline V gene encodes CDR1 LNHNV and CDR2 YYDKDF (reference sequence). The CDR3 nucleotides read TGTGCCACCAGCAGAGATCTAGGCTACGAGCAGTACTTC. It translates to CATSRDLGYEQYF.

V is TRBV3-1 (or the pseudogene TRBV3-2) and J is TRBJ2-1, with 7 bases matching TRBD2. The CDR3 contains 17 residues. Germline lookup yields CDR1 LGHDT and CDR2 YNNKEL (reference sequence). The V gene end was trimmed by 0 bases and the J gene end by 5 bases; junction bases not matched to a gene: 10. The CDR3: CASSQDAASGTHNEQFF. CDR3 nucleotide sequence: TGTGCCAGCAGCCAAGACGCCGCCAGCGGGACTCACAATGAGCAGTTCTTC.

The J gene is TRBJ1-6, the V gene TRBV4-2; 9 nucleotides agree with TRBD1. With 8 bases clipped from V and 4 bases from J, the junction kept 3 bases outside the gene matches. The CDR3 totals 14 residues. CDR1 LGHNA and CDR2 YNFKEQ come from the germline V gene. DNA of the CDR3: TGTGCCAGCGAACAGGGGGCGTATAATTCACCCCTCCACTTT. Protein: CASEQGAYNSPLHF.

V is TRBV2 and J is TRBJ2-5, with 8 bases matching TRBD1. This CDR3 contains 18 residues. Germline loops: CDR1 SNHLY, CDR2 FYNNEI. V gave up 2 bases and J gave up 1 base; unmatched junction bases: 12. CDR3: CASSESGPGTGGQETQYF. The CDR3 DNA follows: TGTGCCAGCAGTGAATCGGGTCCCGGGACAGGAGGCCAAGAGACCCAGTACTTC.

The V gene is TRBV5-6, the J gene TRBJ1-1; D not certain. With 5 bases removed from V and 1 base from J, the gap between germline ends came to 12 bases. This CDR3 is built from 14 residues. Per germline, CDR1 SGHDT and CDR2 YYEEEE. CDR3: CASREKGGNTEAFF. CDR3 nucleotide sequence: TGTGCCAGCAGAGAGAAAGGAGGGAACACTGAAGCTTTCTTT.

This chain connects TRBV7-8 to TRBJ2-7; tentative D call: TRBD1 (6 bases). V lost 3 bases to trimming and J lost 6 bases, with 15 bases between them. CDR1 and CDR2 from the germline V gene are SGHVS and FQNEAQ. CDR3 length equals 14 residues. The chain's CDR3 is CASSLERTVGEQYF. The DNA of the CDR3 is TGTGCCAGCAGCTTGGAACGGACAGTAGGCGAGCAGTACTTC.

This clone was seen a handful of times. This CDR3 reads CASSLTGLIEKLFF. CDR3 in DNA: TGTGCCAGCAGTTTAACGGGACTCATCGAAAAACTGTTTTTT. The rearrangement joins TRBV6-5 to TRBJ1-4, with D possibly matching TRBD1 (5 bases). Looked up from germline, CDR1 is MNHEY and CDR2 is SVGAGI. Trimming left V 4 bases short and J 8 bases short, with 14 bases between. There are 14 residues in the CDR3.

This clone was counted between two and nine times. J is TRBJ2-7 and V is TRBV18, with D maybe TRBD1 (5 bases). In germline, CDR1 is KGHSH, CDR2 LQKENI. The ends were cut back, 2 bases at V and 6 bases at J, with 14 bases in the middle. This CDR3 region has 14 residues. CDR3 nucleotide sequence: TGTGCCAGCTCACCAGGGGCAGGGCAGGGCGAGCAGTACTTC. Translated, it gives CASSPGAGQGEQYF.

This chain joins TRBV7-8 and TRBJ1-1; possible D gene TRBD1, 6 bases. V lost 5 bases and J lost 2, with 15 bases in between. The V gene's germline CDR1 is SGHVS and CDR2 FQNEAQ. The CDR3 has 15 amino acids. The CDR3 nucleotides read TGTGCCAGCAGCCGGGACACCCTACGCAACACTGAAGCTTTCTTT. It encodes CASSRDTLRNTEAFF. Full variable domain (remainder filled in from reference TRBV7-8 and TRBJ1-1): GAGVSQSPRYKVAKRGQDVALRCDPISGHVSLFWYQQALGQGPEFLTYFQNEAQLDKSGLPSDRFFAERPEGSVSTLKIQRTQQEDSAVYLCASSRDTLRNTEAFFGQGTRLTVV.

A remark on this clone: The same CDR3 is also encoded by other DNA sequences in this sample. V and J are TRBV5-1 and TRBJ2-7; possibly TRBD2 for D (5 bases). This CDR3 has 12 amino acids. The V gene lost 4 bases and the J gene lost 3 bases, with 8 bases spanning the gap. In germline, CDR1 is SGHRS, CDR2 YFSETQ. CDR3 sequence (DNA): TGCGCCAGCAGCCCTGAGGGCTACGAGCAGTACTTC. As protein: CASSPEGYEQYF.

This chain connects TRBV6-5 to TRBJ1-1, with D perhaps TRBD1 (6 bases). The germline gives CDR1 MNHEY, CDR2 SVGAGI. This CDR3 has 16 amino acids. Trimming stripped 2 bases from V and 1 base from J, with 14 bases between. The CDR3 loop reads CASSYRRGGGNTEAFF. Written as DNA, the CDR3 is TGTGCCAGCAGTTACAGAAGGGGAGGGGGGAACACTGAAGCTTTCTTT.

The chain carries TRBV7-9 and TRBJ1-2; D ambiguous. Trimming removed 3 bases from V and 7 bases from J, with 6 bases in between. CDR1 is SEHNR, CDR2 FQNEAQ, per germline (reference sequence). The CDR3 is 11 amino acids. The CDR3 DNA is TGTGCCAGCAGCTTTATACTTGGCTACACCTTC. Its protein is CASSFILGYTF.

The rearrangement links TRBV29-1 to TRBJ1-6; 7 bases match TRBD1. V lost 5 bases, J lost 6 bases, and 10 bases stayed unmatched. CDR1 is SQVTM and CDR2 is ANQGSEA in the germline V gene. The CDR3 sequence is 15 residues long. CDR3 amino acids: CSVSTGVPFNSPLHF. CDR3 nucleotide sequence: TGCAGCGTTTCCACAGGGGTCCCCTTTAATTCACCCCTCCACTTT.